This T cell receptor beta chain is drawn from a study of Tregs in tolerant kidney transplant recipients. Study outcomes and limitations: No direct test of biological reproducibility was done here.

Libraries were prepared by immunoSEQ multiplex PCR; TCRdb keeps only in-frame clonotypes and omits some of them. This sample has fewer than 70,000 clones, with around 83% found just once. This clone was counted a few times. The antigen remains undetermined. Sequencing used CD4+ T cells from blood. The source is a human donor in good health.

This CDR3 is CASSLGQTSGANVLTF. CDR3 in DNA: TGTGCCAGCAGCTTAGGACAGACCTCTGGGGCCAACGTCCTGACTTTC. The chain carries TRBV11-1 and TRBJ2-6; TRBD1 might be the D (5 bases). Germline V gives CDR1 SGHAT, CDR2 FQDESV (reference sequence). V dropped 1 base and J dropped 0 bases, with 7 bases sitting between them. CDR3 size: 16 residues.